The rows below give T cell receptor beta chains drawn from one sample of a study of cytomegalovirus exposure and HLA in healthy donors. Only in-frame clones appear in the TCRdb table, and some are missing; sequencing was by immunoSEQ multiplex PCR. The data hold 210,000 or so clones, with more than 60% observed a single time. The sequenced sample consisted of PBMCs. All receptors come from a girl aged 2 to 9 in good health and CMV-seronegative. CDR3s include the opening cysteine and the closing phenylalanine or tryptophan. Each record gives: CDR3 protein, CDR3 DNA, J gene, V gene, D gene, clone size. The D gene is left open where the match is weak. Clone size is stated in some rows and not others, as once, few, many or a class when expanded.

CASSPGWAEAFF TGTGCCAGCAGCCCAGGGTGGGCTGAAGCTTTCTTT TRBJ1-1 TRBV7-2 NA NA
CASTTGGGMGRPYTF TGTGCCAGCACCACGGGGGGGGGTATGGGGAGGCCATACACCTTC TRBJ1-2 TRBV6-5 NA NA
CASSLKGATLYEQYF TGTGCCAGCAGCTTAAAGGGGGCGACTTTATACGAGCAGTACTTC TRBJ2-7 TRBV5-4 TRBD1 NA
CASSSGQPNEKLFF TGCGCCAGCAGCTCGGGACAGCCTAATGAAAAACTGTTTTTT TRBJ1-4 TRBV5-1 TRBD1 few
CASSLGALLEQYF TGTGCCAGCAGCCTAGGGGCACTCCTCGAGCAGTACTTC TRBJ2-7 TRBV5-4 NA NA
CASSESGRQGCSGNTIYF TGTGCCAGCAGTGAATCAGGGAGGCAGGGATGCTCTGGAAACACCATATATTTT TRBJ1-3 TRBV6-1 NA NA
CASRDREETQYF TGTGCCAGCAGAGACAGGGAAGAGACCCAGTACTTC TRBJ2-5 TRBV2 TRBD1 NA
CASSQDRGGGYTF TGTGCCAGCAGCCAGGACAGGGGGGGAGGCTACACCTTC TRBJ1-2 TRBV6-1 TRBD1 once
CASSLALGQGIGQYF TGTGCCAGCAGCTTAGCCCTGGGACAGGGGATTGGGCAGTACTTC TRBJ2-7 TRBV11-2 TRBD1 NA
CASSQTGTNFRTQYF TGTGCCAGCAGTCAGACCGGGACAAATTTTAGGACCCAGTACTTC TRBJ2-5 TRBV6-1 NA NA
CATSPRQGKDGYTF TGTGCCACCAGCCCCCGACAGGGAAAGGATGGCTACACCTTC TRBJ1-2 TRBV15 TRBD1 NA
CASSEALRAGAFF TGTGCCAGCAGTGAAGCGCTGCGGGCTGGAGCTTTCTTT TRBJ1-1 TRBV2 NA NA
CASSLHGLQGAKNEAFF TGCGCCAGCAGCCTCCACGGACTACAGGGGGCGAAGAATGAAGCTTTCTTT TRBJ1-1 TRBV5-1 TRBD1 NA
CASFDPGQGSREQYF TGCGCCAGCTTCGACCCCGGACAGGGGTCTCGCGAGCAGTACTTC TRBJ2-7 TRBV10-2 TRBD1 NA
CASRFTGNTIYF TGTGCCAGCAGATTCACTGGAAACACCATATATTTT TRBJ1-3 TRBV6-1 NA NA
CASTPAGNRNTIYF TGTGCCAGCACGCCCGCAGGAAATAGAAACACCATATATTTT TRBJ1-3 TRBV9 NA NA
CASSPLGQGAGDTEAFF TGTGCCAGCAGCCCATTAGGACAGGGGGCAGGGGACACTGAAGCTTTCTTT TRBJ1-1 TRBV14 TRBD1 NA
CASSQDLGNTIYF TGCGCCAGCAGCCAAGATCTGGGAAACACCATATATTTT TRBJ1-3 TRBV4-1 NA NA
CASSPDRSSGNTIYF TGTGCCAGCTCTCCCGACCGGAGCTCTGGAAACACCATATATTTT TRBJ1-3 TRBV18 NA NA
CASEDSNTIYF TGTGCCAGCGAAGACTCTAACACCATATATTTT TRBJ1-3 TRBV25-1 NA few
CASSLGPGHVFALHF TGTGCCAGCAGCTTAGGACCGGGACATGTATTTGCCCTCCACTTT TRBJ1-6 TRBV7-9 NA few
CASSLDRGGYEQYF TGCGCCAGCAGCTTGGACAGGGGGGGCTACGAGCAGTACTTC TRBJ2-7 TRBV5-1 NA NA
CSSSLAQGTNYGYTF TGTTCCAGCAGCTTGGCACAGGGTACTAACTATGGCTACACCTTC TRBJ1-2 TRBV7-9 NA NA
CASSLILQGVREQFF TGTGCCAGCAGCTTGATCTTACAGGGCGTACGTGAGCAGTTCTTC TRBJ2-1 TRBV5-8 NA NA
CASSLEAVSYEQYF TGTGCCAGCAGCTTGGAAGCGGTTTCCTACGAGCAGTACTTC TRBJ2-7 TRBV5-6 NA NA
CASSLTGEVETQYF TGCGCCAGCAGCTTAACGGGAGAGGTAGAGACCCAGTACTTC TRBJ2-5 TRBV5-1 NA NA
CASSEEGLAGGQEQFF TGTGCCAGCAGTGAAGAGGGTCTAGCGGGAGGTCAGGAGCAGTTCTTC TRBJ2-1 TRBV6-1 TRBD2 NA
CASSFTGYEQYF TGTGCCAGCAGCTTTACAGGTTACGAGCAGTACTTC TRBJ2-7 TRBV5-6 NA NA
CASRLQGEFGYTF TGTGCCAGCAGGCTACAGGGCGAATTTGGCTACACCTTC TRBJ1-2 TRBV2 NA NA
CASSSKGRGYTF TGTGCCAGCAGCTCAAAGGGGCGAGGCTACACCTTC TRBJ1-2 TRBV5-6 NA NA
CASSNRQGVNYGYTF TGCGCCAGCAGCAACAGACAGGGGGTTAACTATGGCTACACCTTC TRBJ1-2 TRBV5-1 TRBD1 NA
CASSLPQGRIGTQYF TGTGCCAGCAGCTTACCGCAGGGAAGGATAGGGACCCAGTACTTC TRBJ2-5 TRBV11-2 NA NA
CASSLDPGVPNLYGYTF TGCGCCAGCAGCTTGGATCCAGGGGTCCCTAACCTCTATGGCTACACCTTC TRBJ1-2 TRBV5-1 NA NA
CAFQGARGTQYF TGTGCCTTCCAGGGGGCGCGGGGTACGCAGTATTTT TRBJ2-3 TRBV30 TRBD1 few
CASRTDQAGGPDTQYF TGTGCCAGCAGGACCGATCAAGCGGGGGGGCCGGATACGCAGTATTTT TRBJ2-3 TRBV25-1 TRBD2 NA
CSVEGSSGTGWPGGGYTF TGCAGCGTTGAAGGATCCTCCGGGACAGGGTGGCCTGGGGGTGGCTACACCTTC TRBJ1-2 TRBV29-1 TRBD1 NA
CASSLPRTSGTTQYF TGTGCCAGCAGCTTGCCCCGGACTAGCGGAACAACGCAGTATTTT TRBJ2-3 TRBV5-4 TRBD2 NA
CASSLELAGVYEQYF TGTGCCAGCAGCTTGGAACTAGCGGGAGTGTACGAGCAGTACTTC TRBJ2-7 TRBV5-4 TRBD2 NA
CASSPGTGLHEQYF TGTGCCAGCAGTCCTGGGACAGGGCTGCACGAGCAGTACTTC TRBJ2-7 TRBV2 TRBD1 few
CASSDNRTAYLRAYEQYF TGTGCCAGCAGTGATAATAGGACCGCGTATTTGAGGGCCTACGAGCAGTACTTC TRBJ2-7 TRBV25-1 NA NA
CASSPGPGLTEAFF TGTGCCAGCAGCCCCGGCCCAGGGCTTACTGAAGCTTTCTTT TRBJ1-1 TRBV4-2 NA NA
CASSDPGLTEFF TGTGCCAGCAGTGACCCAGGACTCACGGAGTTCTTC TRBJ2-1 TRBV6-1 NA NA
CASSSRGSTEAFF TGTGCCAGCAGTTCTAGGGGGAGCACTGAAGCTTTCTTT TRBJ1-1 TRBV27 NA NA
CASSLGTGSGNTIYF TGTGCCAGCAGCTTAGGGACAGGGAGCGGAAACACCATATATTTT TRBJ1-3 TRBV7-2 TRBD1 NA
CASSSPLDTGELFF TGTGCCAGCAGCTCCCCTTTAGACACCGGGGAGCTGTTTTTT TRBJ2-2 TRBV9 NA once
CASHGDRGIGDTQYF TGTGCCAGCCATGGGGACAGGGGGATAGGAGATACGCAGTATTTT TRBJ2-3 TRBV2 TRBD1 NA